This TCR beta chain was identified during a study of Siglec-9 on CD8 T cells in melanoma (dated by TCRdb to the late 2010s). As for the study more broadly: The study examined the expression of Siglec-9 on CD8+ T cells and how Siglec-9 regulates T cells within the melanoma tumor microenvironment. Beyond this particular receptor, the publication reports: An effector memory CD8+ T-cell subset that appeared to accumulate within melanoma tumors was reported to be marked and regulated by Siglec-9.

On this clone: The antigen it binds to is not known. There are no base qualities to consult, and no much larger clone falls within one base.

Libraries were built with the immunoSEQ multiplex PCR assay. What TCRdb holds here is the immuneACCESS table cut down to in-frame rearrangements. Part of the clones is not present; checked against another copy, under half of the missing clones reflect an unresolved V gene, and the others are unexplained. The sample data list over 30,000 clones, and about 80% of these were observed just once. Around 1.8% of the sample is in the top ten clones. CDR3 length: 16 amino acids, cysteine to phenylalanine. CDR3 DNA is the only sequence kept; it has 48 bases, read in frame from the first base. The junction shows trimming of 0 bases on V and 3 bases on J, and the gene matches do not reach 8 bases of it.

This receptor was identified in a human donor in good health. The sequenced sample was Siglec-9- CD8+ T cells sorted from blood. The cell subset or site label, read with the paper, signifies: CD8 T cells lacking Siglec-9. The chain is made from TRBV23-1 and TRBJ2-7, with 7 bases aligning to TRBD1. TRBV23-1 is treated as an ORF (open reading frame) with a function not yet certain. The DNA sequence is as follows: TGCGCCAGCAGTCAATCCCTACCCAGGGGGAACTACGAGCAGTACTTC. Its protein reads: CASSQSLPRGNYEQYF.